The 17 T cell receptor beta chains given below trace back to one sample, sequenced in a study of blood T cell repertoires in COVID-19. Assay: immunoSEQ multiplex PCR; the TCRdb copy retains only in-frame clones and omits some. The table has some 120,000 clones, roughly 84% seen once; the top ten hold 3.5% to 4.5%. The sequencing sample was made of peripheral blood. The receptor set was obtained from a man aged 60 to 69 with acute or convalescent COVID-19.

This chain joins TRBV2 and TRBJ2-1; 12 nucleotides agree with TRBD2. Germline CDR1 is SNHLY and CDR2 is FYNNEI. This CDR3 region has 16 residues. The V segment lost 5 bases and the J segment 9 bases; nucleotides outside the gene matches: 11. The CDR3 spells CASSPTSGSFGSEQFF. For the CDR3, the DNA is TGTGCCAGCAGTCCGACTAGCGGGAGTTTCGGGAGTGAGCAGTTCTTC.

This clone was seen just once. The V call is TRBV28, the J call TRBJ2-7; 8 bases line up with TRBD1. Germline V gene sequence: CDR1 MDHEN, CDR2 SYDVKM. The CDR3 extends over 14 amino acids. V lost 6 bases and J lost 2; bases outside the gene matches: 6. CDR3 loop: CASSSGGTPYEQYF. DNA for the CDR3: TGTGCCAGCAGCTCAGGGGGCACCCCCTACGAGCAGTACTTC.

The V gene is TRBV7-9, the J gene TRBJ2-6; the D gene is possibly TRBD1 (6 bases). Trimming pared 6 bases from V and 4 bases from J, leaving 19 bases between. Germline values: CDR1 SEHNR, CDR2 FQNEAQ (reference sequence). The CDR3 extends over 17 amino acids. Here the CDR3 reads CASSPQHTTGGANVLTF. DNA of the CDR3: TGTGCCAGCAGTCCCCAACACACCACAGGGGGGGCCAACGTCCTGACTTTC.

V and J are TRBV19 and TRBJ2-7; TRBD2 matches at 8 bases. The V gene end was trimmed by 6 bases and the J gene end by 7 bases; junction bases not matched to a gene: 8. This CDR3 contains 13 residues. Germline V lookup: CDR1 LNHDA, CDR2 SQIVND (reference sequence). The CDR3 sequence is CASRSSGLREQYF. CDR3 bases: TGTGCCAGTAGGTCTAGCGGGTTGCGTGAGCAGTACTTC.

The chain recombines TRBV5-1 with TRBJ2-7; possibly TRBD2 for D (5 bases). The V and J ends lost 0 bases and 7 bases respectively, with 14 bases between them. The CDR3 sequence is 14 residues long. The germline V gene has CDR1 SGHRS and CDR2 YFSETQ. The CDR3 spells CASSLATPRGEQYF. As DNA, the CDR3 is TGCGCCAGCAGCTTGGCCACTCCGAGAGGGGAGCAGTACTTC.

This rearrangement joins TRBV18 to TRBJ2-7; 9 bases align to TRBD1. The germline V gene has CDR1 KGHSH and CDR2 LQKENI. The CDR3 spans 15 residues. V was clipped by 3 bases and J by 1 base; unmatched bases: 4. In DNA, the CDR3 is TGTGCCAGCTCACCGGGACAGGGAAATTCCTACGAGCAGTACTTC. It encodes CASSPGQGNSYEQYF.

The chain is built from TRBV2 and TRBJ2-7, with a tentative D call TRBD2 (6 bases). The germline V gene has CDR1 SNHLY and CDR2 FYNNEI. CDR3 length equals 15 residues. V was cut by 6 bases and J by 2 bases, with 17 bases left in between. CDR3 DNA sequence: TGTGCCAGCAGCGAACGGGGGATTGGGGCCTACGAGCAGTACTTC. As protein: CASSERGIGAYEQYF. The full variable domain, with the rest looked up from reference TRBV2 and TRBJ2-7, is EPEVTQTPSHQVTQMGQEVILRCVPISNHLYFYWYRQILGQKVEFLVSFYNNEISEKSEIFDDQFSVERPDGSNFTLKIRSTKLEDSAMYFCASSERGIGAYEQYFGPGTRLTVT.

The chain carries TRBV18 and TRBJ2-1, with 7 bases that match TRBD1. Germline V lookup: CDR1 KGHSH, CDR2 LQKENI. CDR3 size: 14 residues. Unmatched junction bases numbered 4, after V lost 2 bases and J lost 6 bases. The CDR3 bases are TGTGCCAGCTCACCAAGACAGGGTCGCAATGAGCAGTTCTTC. Its protein is CASSPRQGRNEQFF.

The gene calls are TRBV4-3 and TRBJ2-1; 7 bases match TRBD2. With V trimmed by 0 bases and J by 3 bases, 5 bases remained unmatched. The CDR3 is 16 residues long. Germline V gives CDR1 LGHNA, CDR2 YSLEER. CDR3 in amino acids: CASSQDFERDYNEQFF. CDR3 nucleotides: TGCGCCAGCAGCCAAGATTTCGAGCGGGACTACAATGAGCAGTTCTTC.

V is TRBV6-5 and J is TRBJ1-1, with 9 bases identical to TRBD1. Germline V CDR1 and CDR2: MNHEY, SVGAGI. The CDR3 is 15 residues long. Trimming at V came to 4 bases and at J to 3 bases, leaving 6 bases not matched to a gene. The DNA of the CDR3 is TGTGCCAGCAGTTTACAGGGGGCTGGGTACACTGAAGCTTTCTTT. This sequence encodes CASSLQGAGYTEAFF.

The chain combines TRBV6-1 with TRBJ1-2; 8 bases line up with TRBD1. The CDR3 covers 15 residues. The V gene end was trimmed by 1 base and the J gene end by 6 bases; junction bases not matched to a gene: 7. Germline CDR1 and CDR2: MNHNS and SASEGT. The CDR3 DNA sequence: TGTGCCAGCAGTGAAGGACAGGGGAGGAGAAATGGCTACACCTTC. As protein: CASSEGQGRRNGYTF.

This sequence joins TRBV29-1 and TRBJ1-1; 11 positions match TRBD1. The CDR3 is 18 residues long. V was pared by 6 bases and J by 0 bases, with 15 bases of the junction left unmatched. Germline assignment: CDR1 SQVTM and CDR2 ANQGSEA. CDR3 sequence: CSVRATWDRGFMNTEAFF. Written as DNA, the CDR3 is TGCAGCGTCCGCGCGACGTGGGACAGGGGGTTCATGAACACTGAAGCTTTCTTT. The variable domain in full, with the rest retrieved from reference TRBV29-1 and TRBJ1-1, is SAVISQKPSRDICQRGTSLTIQCQVDSQVTMMFWYRQQPGQSLTLIATANQGSEATYESGFVIDKFPISRPNLTFSTLTVSNMSPEDSSIYLCSVRATWDRGFMNTEAFFGQGTRLTVV.

The chain combines TRBV3-1 (or the pseudogene TRBV3-2) with TRBJ1-5; the D gene is possibly TRBD1 (5 bases). This CDR3 contains 14 residues. Trimming removed 6 bases from V and 6 bases from J, with 15 bases in between. Looked up from germline, CDR1 is LGHDT and CDR2 is YNNKEL (reference sequence). The DNA of the CDR3 is TGTGCCAGCAGTTACCAGGGAGGAATTCAGCCCCAGCATTTT. This gives the protein CASSYQGGIQPQHF.

This rearrangement joins TRBV5-1 to TRBJ2-4, with TRBD1 matching 8 bases. The CDR3 runs to 14 residues. Trimming took 2 bases from V and 8 from J; bases not matched to a gene: 6. Germline CDR1 and CDR2: SGHRS and YFSETQ. The CDR3 sequence: CASSFSDREDIQYF. The DNA for the CDR3 is TGCGCCAGCAGCTTCTCGGACAGGGAGGACATTCAGTACTTC.

The V gene is TRBV6-4, the J gene TRBJ2-1; D gene ambiguous. The V end was cut by 3 bases, the J end by 0 bases, with 12 bases between. This CDR3 comprises 16 residues. The germline gives CDR1 MRHNA, CDR2 SNTAGT. The CDR3 region has the DNA TGTGCCAGCAGTGAGAGGAAACAACGCTCCTACAATGAGCAGTTCTTC. It translates to CASSERKQRSYNEQFF.

The chain combines TRBV7-9 with TRBJ1-4; D is possibly TRBD1 (5 bases). Trimming took 3 bases from V and 7 from J, leaving 12 bases between them. The CDR3 spans 14 residues. Germline V gene lookup returns CDR1 SEHNR and CDR2 FQNEAQ (reference sequence). The CDR3 reads CASSFPREGEKLFF. The CDR3 coding sequence is TGTGCCAGCAGCTTCCCCAGGGAAGGTGAAAAACTGTTTTTT.

This clone was detected a few times. V usage is TRBV6-1 and J usage is TRBJ2-3; TRBD2 is a possible D gene (6 bases). Germline values: CDR1 MNHNS, CDR2 SASEGT. V lost 3 bases, J lost 2 bases, and 12 bases lay in between. The CDR3 is 15 amino acids. The CDR3 DNA follows: TGTGCCAGCAGTGAGGGACTTGCCGTCACAGATACGCAGTATTTT. Its translation: CASSEGLAVTDTQYF.